This entry is about one TCR beta chain. Its antigen remains unidentified. The data derive from a study of cytomegalovirus exposure and HLA in healthy donors. Broader study findings: The productive fraction for most TCR beta V segments was about 90% or about 30% in an earlier analysis. Reportedly, a later analysis found an Asian-associated ancestry cluster had fewer N-insertions than the roughly 670-donor mean.

The germline gives CDR1 SGHRS, CDR2 YFSETQ. The ends were cut back, 1 base at V and 6 bases at J, with 8 bases in the middle. The length of the CDR3 is 13 residues. It was with 60 Vbeta and 13 Jbeta primers that the PCR ran. Data came from immunoSEQ multiplex PCR; TCRdb stores just in-frame clones and leaves some out. The sample yields about 230,000 clones, roughly 73% seen once. Source material: PBMCs. The chain joins TRBV5-1 to TRBJ2-1; D uncertain. This TCR came from a boy aged 5-17 years in good health and CMV-seronegative. The CDR3 spells CASSLLATNEQFF. Here the CDR3 DNA reads TGCGCCAGCAGCTTGTTAGCCACCAATGAGCAGTTCTTC.